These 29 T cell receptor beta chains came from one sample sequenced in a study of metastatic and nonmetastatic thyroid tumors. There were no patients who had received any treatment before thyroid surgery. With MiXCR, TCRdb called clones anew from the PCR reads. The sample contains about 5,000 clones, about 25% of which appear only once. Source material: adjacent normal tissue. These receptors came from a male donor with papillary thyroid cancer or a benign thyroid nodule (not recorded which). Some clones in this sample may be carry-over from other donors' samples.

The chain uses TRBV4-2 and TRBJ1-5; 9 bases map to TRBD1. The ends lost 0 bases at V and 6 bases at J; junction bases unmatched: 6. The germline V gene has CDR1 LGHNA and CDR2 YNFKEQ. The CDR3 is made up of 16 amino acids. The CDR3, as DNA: TGTGCCAGCAGCCAAGATTTTCGACAGGGGGGTCAGCCCCAGCATTTT. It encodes CASSQDFRQGGQPQHF.

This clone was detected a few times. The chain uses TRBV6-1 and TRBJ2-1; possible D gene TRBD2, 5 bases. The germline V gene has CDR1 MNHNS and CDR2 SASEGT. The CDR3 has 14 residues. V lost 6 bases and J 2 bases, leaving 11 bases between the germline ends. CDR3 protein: CASRTGSAYNEQFF. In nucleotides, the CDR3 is TGTGCCAGCAGAACGGGGTCGGCCTACAATGAGCAGTTCTTC.

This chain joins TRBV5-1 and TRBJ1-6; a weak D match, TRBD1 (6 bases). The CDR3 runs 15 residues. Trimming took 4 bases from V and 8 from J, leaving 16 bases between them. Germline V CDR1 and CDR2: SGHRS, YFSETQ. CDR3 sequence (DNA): TGCGCCAGCAGCCTACTTACAGGGTCGGATTCACCCCTCCACTTT. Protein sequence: CASSLLTGSDSPLHF.

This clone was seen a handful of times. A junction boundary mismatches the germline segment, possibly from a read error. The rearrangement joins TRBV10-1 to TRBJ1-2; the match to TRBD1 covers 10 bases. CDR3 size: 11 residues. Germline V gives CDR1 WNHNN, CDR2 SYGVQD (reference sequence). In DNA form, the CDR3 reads TGCGCCAGCAGAGGGACAGGGGAGTACAAATTC. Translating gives CASRGTGEYKF.

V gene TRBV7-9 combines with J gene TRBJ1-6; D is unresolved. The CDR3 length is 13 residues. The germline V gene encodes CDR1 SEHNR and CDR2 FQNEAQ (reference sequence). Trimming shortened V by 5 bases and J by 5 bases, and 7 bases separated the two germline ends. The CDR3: CASSPLNNSPLHF. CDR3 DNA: TGTGCCAGCAGCCCCTTGAATAATTCACCCCTCCACTTT.

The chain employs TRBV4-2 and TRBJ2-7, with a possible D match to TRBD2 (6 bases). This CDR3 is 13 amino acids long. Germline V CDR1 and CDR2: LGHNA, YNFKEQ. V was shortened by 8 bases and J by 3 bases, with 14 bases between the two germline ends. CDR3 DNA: TGTGCCAGCCAGGAGGGGAAGGACTACGAGCAGTACTTC. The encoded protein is CASQEGKDYEQYF.

The chain's CDR3 is CARSTGNSGNTIYF. CDR3 DNA sequence: TGTGCCAGATCTACAGGGAACTCTGGAAACACCATATATTTT. The V gene is TRBV2, the J gene TRBJ1-3; D is possibly TRBD1 (6 bases). From germline, CDR1 is SNHLY and CDR2 FYNNEI. The CDR3 sequence is 14 residues long. The V gene lost 9 bases and the J gene lost 0 bases, with 12 bases spanning the gap.

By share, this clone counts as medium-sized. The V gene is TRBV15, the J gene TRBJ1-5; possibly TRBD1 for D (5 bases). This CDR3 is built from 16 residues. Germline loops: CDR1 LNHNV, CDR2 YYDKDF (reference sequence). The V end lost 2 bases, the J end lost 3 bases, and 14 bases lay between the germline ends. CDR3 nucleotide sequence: TGTGCCACCAGCAGAAGGAGGGACCGGTACAATCAGCCCCAGCATTTT. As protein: CATSRRRDRYNQPQHF.

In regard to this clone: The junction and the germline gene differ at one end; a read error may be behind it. Here the CDR3 DNA reads TGCGCCAGAAGTAATAGGGACAGTCAAGTGGAGTTT. Encoded protein: CARSNRDSQVEF. The chain combines TRBV6-2 or TRBV6-3 with TRBJ2-3; 7 bases fit TRBD1. The CDR3 has 12 amino acids. Germline CDR1 is MNHEY and CDR2 is SVGEGT.

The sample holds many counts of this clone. In nucleotides, the CDR3 is TGTGCCAGCAGTTTATCTGGGAGTGGGACTGAAGCTTTCTTT. Protein: CASSLSGSGTEAFF. This sequence joins TRBV27 and TRBJ1-1; no clear D. Germline CDR1 MNHEY, CDR2 SMNVEV (reference sequence). This CDR3 has 14 amino acids. V dropped 0 bases and J dropped 5 bases, with 10 bases sitting between them.

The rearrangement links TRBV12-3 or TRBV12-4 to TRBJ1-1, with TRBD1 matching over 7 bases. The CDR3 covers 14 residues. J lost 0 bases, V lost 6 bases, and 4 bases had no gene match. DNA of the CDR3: TGTGCCAGCAGAATTACAGGGGTGAACACTGAAGCTTTCTTT. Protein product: CASRITGVNTEAFF.

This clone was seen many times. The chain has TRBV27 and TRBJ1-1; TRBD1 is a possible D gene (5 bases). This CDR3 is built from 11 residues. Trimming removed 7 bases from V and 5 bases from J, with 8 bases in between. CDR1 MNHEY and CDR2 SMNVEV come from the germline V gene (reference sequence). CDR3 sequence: CASTKGTEAFF. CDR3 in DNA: TGTGCCAGCACAAAGGGGACTGAAGCTTTCTTT.

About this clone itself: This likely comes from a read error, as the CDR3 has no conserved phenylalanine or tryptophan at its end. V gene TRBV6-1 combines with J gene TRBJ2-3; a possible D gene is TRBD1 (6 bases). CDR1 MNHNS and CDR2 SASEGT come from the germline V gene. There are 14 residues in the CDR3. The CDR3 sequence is CASSQEDSTDTQYS. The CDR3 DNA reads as TGTGCCAGCAGTCAAGAGGACAGCACAGATACTCAGTATTCT.

CDR3 loop: CASLDWGLPTDTQYF. The CDR3 coding sequence is TGTGCCAGCCTAGACTGGGGACTACCAACAGATACGCAGTATTTT. The chain couples TRBV2 to TRBJ2-3; 7 nucleotides line up with TRBD2. The CDR3 covers 15 residues. Germline loops: CDR1 SNHLY, CDR2 FYNNEI. V shed 8 bases and J 3 bases; nucleotides not matched to a gene: 11.

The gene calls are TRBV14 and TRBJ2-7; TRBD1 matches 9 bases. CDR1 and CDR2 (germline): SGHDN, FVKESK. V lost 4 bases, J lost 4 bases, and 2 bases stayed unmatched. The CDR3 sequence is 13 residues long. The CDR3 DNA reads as TGTGCCAGCAGCCCCGGGACAGGGTACGAGCAGTACTTC. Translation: CASSPGTGYEQYF.

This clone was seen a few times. The CDR3 here is CSAVTGTHQPQHF. The CDR3 bases are TGCAGTGCTGTAACAGGGACCCATCAGCCCCAGCATTTT. The rearrangement joins TRBV20-1 to TRBJ1-5, with TRBD1 as a possible D gene (6 bases). This CDR3 region has 13 residues. Germline CDR1 is DFQATT and CDR2 is SNEGSKA (reference sequence). Trimming removed 5 bases from V and 5 bases from J, with 13 bases in between.

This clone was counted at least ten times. DNA of the CDR3: TGCGCCAGCAGCTTGGCTGGCAGGGACGATTCACCCCTCCACTTT. This sequence encodes CASSLAGRDDSPLHF. The chain employs TRBV5-1 and TRBJ1-6; maybe TRBD1 (5 bases). The V gene's germline CDR1 is SGHRS and CDR2 YFSETQ. The CDR3 is made up of 15 amino acids. V shed 0 bases and J shed 8 bases, with 12 bases lying between them.

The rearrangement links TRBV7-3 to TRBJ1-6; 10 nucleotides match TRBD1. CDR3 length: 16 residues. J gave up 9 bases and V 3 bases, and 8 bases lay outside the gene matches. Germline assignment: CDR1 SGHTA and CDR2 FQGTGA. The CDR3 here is CASSFLNGQGGSPLHF. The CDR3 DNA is TGTGCCAGCAGCTTCCTCAATGGACAGGGGGGTTCACCCCTCCACTTT.

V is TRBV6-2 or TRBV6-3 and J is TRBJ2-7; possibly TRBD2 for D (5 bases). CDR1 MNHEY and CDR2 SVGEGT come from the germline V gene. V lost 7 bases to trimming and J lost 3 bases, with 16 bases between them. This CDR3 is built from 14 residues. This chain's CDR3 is CASTTDWVLYEQYF. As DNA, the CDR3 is TGTGCCAGCACCACGGACTGGGTACTCTACGAGCAGTACTTC.

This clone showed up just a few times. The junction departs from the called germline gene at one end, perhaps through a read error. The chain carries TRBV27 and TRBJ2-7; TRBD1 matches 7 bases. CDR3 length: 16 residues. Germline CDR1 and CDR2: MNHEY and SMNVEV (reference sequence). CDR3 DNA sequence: TGTGCCAGCAAGAGTCCCGCCGGGACAGACTCCTACGAGCAGTACTTT. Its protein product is CASKSPAGTDSYEQYF.

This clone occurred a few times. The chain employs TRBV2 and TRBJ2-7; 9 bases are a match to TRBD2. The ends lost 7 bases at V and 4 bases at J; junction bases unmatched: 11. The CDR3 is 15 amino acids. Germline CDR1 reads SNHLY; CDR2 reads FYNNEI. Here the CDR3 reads CASMRVAGVSYEQYF. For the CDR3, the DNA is TGTGCCAGCATGAGGGTAGCGGGAGTATCTTACGAGCAGTACTTC. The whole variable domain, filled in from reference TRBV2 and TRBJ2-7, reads EPEVTQTPSHQVTQMGQEVILRCVPISNHLYFYWYRQILGQKVEFLVSFYNNEISEKSEIFDDQFSVERPDGSNFTLKIRSTKLEDSAMYFCASMRVAGVSYEQYFGPGTRLTVT.

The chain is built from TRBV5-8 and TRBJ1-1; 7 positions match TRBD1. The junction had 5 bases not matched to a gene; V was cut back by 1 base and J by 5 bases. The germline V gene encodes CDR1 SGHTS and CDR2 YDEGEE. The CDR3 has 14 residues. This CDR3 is CASSLRGLGTEAFF. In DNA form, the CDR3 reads TGTGCCAGCAGCTTGAGGGGGCTTGGAACTGAAGCTTTCTTT.

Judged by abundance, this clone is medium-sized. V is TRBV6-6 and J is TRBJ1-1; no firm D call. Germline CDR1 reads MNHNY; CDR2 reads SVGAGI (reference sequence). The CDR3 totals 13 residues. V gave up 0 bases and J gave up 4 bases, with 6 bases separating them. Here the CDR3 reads CASSYSRFTEAFF. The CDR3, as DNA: TGTGCCAGCAGTTACTCCCGGTTCACTGAAGCTTTCTTT.

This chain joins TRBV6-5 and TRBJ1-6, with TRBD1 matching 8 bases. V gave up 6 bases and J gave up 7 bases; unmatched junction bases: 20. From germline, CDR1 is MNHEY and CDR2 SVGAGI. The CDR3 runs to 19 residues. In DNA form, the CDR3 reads TGTGCCAGCAGACGGGGGACAGGAGGCACCACCTCTGGAAATTCACCCCTCCACTTT. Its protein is CASRRGTGGTTSGNSPLHF.

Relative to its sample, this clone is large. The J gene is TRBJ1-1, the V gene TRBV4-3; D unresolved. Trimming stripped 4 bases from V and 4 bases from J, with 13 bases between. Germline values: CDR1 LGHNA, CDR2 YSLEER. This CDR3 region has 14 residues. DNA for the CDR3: TGCGCCAGCAGCCCAGAGACGTTGAGCACTGAAGCTTTCTTT. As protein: CASSPETLSTEAFF.

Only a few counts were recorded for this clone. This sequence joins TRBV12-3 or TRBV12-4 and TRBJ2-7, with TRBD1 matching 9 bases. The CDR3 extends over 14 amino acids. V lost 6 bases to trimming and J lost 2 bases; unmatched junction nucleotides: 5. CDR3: CASSPGTGPYEQYF. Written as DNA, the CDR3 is TGTGCCAGCAGCCCCGGGACAGGGCCCTACGAGCAGTACTTC.

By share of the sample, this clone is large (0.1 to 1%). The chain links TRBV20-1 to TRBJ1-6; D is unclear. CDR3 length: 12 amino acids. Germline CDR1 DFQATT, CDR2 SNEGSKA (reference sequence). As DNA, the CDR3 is TGCGGGATAGAGTCGGTCAATTCACCCCTCCACTTT. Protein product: CGIESVNSPLHF.

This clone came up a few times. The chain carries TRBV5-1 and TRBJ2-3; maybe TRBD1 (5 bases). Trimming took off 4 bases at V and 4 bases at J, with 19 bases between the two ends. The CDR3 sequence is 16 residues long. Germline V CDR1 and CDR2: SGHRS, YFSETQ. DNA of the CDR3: TGCGCCAGCAGCGTCCCCATAGGGGAAGGAGCAGATACGCAGTATTTT. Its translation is CASSVPIGEGADTQYF.

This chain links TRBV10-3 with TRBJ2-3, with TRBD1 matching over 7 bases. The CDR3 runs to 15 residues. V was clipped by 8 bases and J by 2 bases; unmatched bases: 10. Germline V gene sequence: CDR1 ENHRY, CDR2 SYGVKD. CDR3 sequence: CAIAVGQHTTDTQYF. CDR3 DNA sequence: TGTGCCATCGCAGTGGGACAGCACACCACAGATACGCAGTATTTT.